Listed here are 8 T cell receptor beta chains from one sample, sequenced in a study of shared clonotypes between healthy human individuals. Libraries were prepared by immunoSEQ multiplex PCR; TCRdb keeps only in-frame clonotypes and omits some of them. The sample has hundreds of thousands of clones; 90% to 96% are singletons. Sequenced: naive CD4+ T cells sorted from blood. Subset here: CD45RA+ positively selected. The origin of the receptors is a woman between 25 and 40 years old in good health.

In DNA, the CDR3 is TGCAGCGTACGTGACGACTCGATTCTCTCACCCCTCCACTTT. Protein: CSVRDDSILSPLHF. The chain uses TRBV29-1 and TRBJ1-6; D gene unclear. V gave up 6 bases and J gave up 10 bases, with 19 bases separating them. The CDR3 loop spans 14 amino acids. The germline V gene encodes CDR1 SQVTM and CDR2 ANQGSEA.

The chain has TRBV4-1 and TRBJ2-7; 9 bases fit TRBD1. Germline V gives CDR1 MGHRA, CDR2 YSYEKL. The CDR3 sequence is 14 residues long. Losses at the gene ends were 4 bases for V and 5 bases for J; bases not matched to a gene: 6. Written as DNA, the CDR3 is TGCGCCAGCAGCCGCTCCGACAGGGGGGACGAGCAGTACTTC. This translates into CASSRSDRGDEQYF.

This chain uses TRBV7-9 with TRBJ2-5; a weak D match, TRBD2 (6 bases). The germline CDR1 and CDR2 sequences are SEHNR and FQNEAQ (reference sequence). The V end lost 7 bases, the J end lost 11 bases, and 23 bases lay between the germline ends. CDR3 length: 14 amino acids. CDR3 in amino acids: CASTGTSQLGEQYF. In DNA, the CDR3 is TGTGCCAGCACCGGGACTTCTCAACTTGGTGAGCAGTACTTC. The complete variable domain, with remaining parts taken from reference TRBV7-9 and TRBJ2-5, reads DTGVSQNPRHKITKRGQNVTFRCDPISEHNRLYWYRQTLGQGPEFLTYFQNEAQLEKSRLLSDRFSAERPKGSFSTLEIQRTEQGDSAMYLCASTGTSQLGEQYFGPGTRLLVL.

The CDR3 region is CASSEALMVLYYGYTF. The CDR3 DNA is TGTGCCAGCAGTGAAGCGTTAATGGTCCTGTACTATGGCTACACCTTC. The chain uses TRBV6-1 and TRBJ1-2; D is ambiguous. Per the germline V gene, CDR1 is MNHNS and CDR2 is SASEGT. This CDR3 comprises 16 residues. The V and J ends lost 0 bases and 3 bases respectively, with 14 bases between them.

J is TRBJ2-7 and V is TRBV28; 10 bases are a match to TRBD2. V trimming: 4 bases; J trimming: 0 bases; junction bases outside the gene matches: 6. Germline V CDR1 and CDR2: MDHEN, SYDVKM. This CDR3 spans 16 amino acids. The CDR3 loop is CASSSRLAGTSYEQYF. The CDR3 bases are TGTGCCAGCAGTTCTCGACTAGCGGGTACCTCCTACGAGCAGTACTTC.

The chain couples TRBV2 to TRBJ1-1, with D unresolved. Germline CDR1 reads SNHLY; CDR2 reads FYNNEI. This CDR3 contains 14 residues. Trimming cost V 5 bases and J 4 bases, with 14 bases left between them. In DNA, the CDR3 is TGTGCCAGCAGTCCCGGGTCAGCGATCACTGAAGCTTTCTTT. Amino acid sequence: CASSPGSAITEAFF.

The chain couples TRBV28 to TRBJ2-2; the D is unclear. Germline V CDR1 and CDR2: MDHEN, SYDVKM. Trimming cost V 2 bases and J 1 base, with 5 bases left between them. The CDR3 runs to 14 residues. CDR3 region: CASSLHVNTGELFF. In nucleotides, the CDR3 is TGTGCCAGCAGTTTACACGTGAACACCGGGGAGCTGTTTTTT.

V is TRBV28 and J is TRBJ2-1; the D gene is possibly TRBD2 (5 bases). V lost 10 bases to trimming and J lost 3 bases, with 16 bases between them. This CDR3 region has 14 residues. CDR1 and CDR2 from the germline V gene are MDHEN and SYDVKM. CDR3 nucleotide sequence: TGTGCCACTCTCAGCCGGGATTTCTACAATGAGCAGTTCTTC. This encodes CATLSRDFYNEQFF.